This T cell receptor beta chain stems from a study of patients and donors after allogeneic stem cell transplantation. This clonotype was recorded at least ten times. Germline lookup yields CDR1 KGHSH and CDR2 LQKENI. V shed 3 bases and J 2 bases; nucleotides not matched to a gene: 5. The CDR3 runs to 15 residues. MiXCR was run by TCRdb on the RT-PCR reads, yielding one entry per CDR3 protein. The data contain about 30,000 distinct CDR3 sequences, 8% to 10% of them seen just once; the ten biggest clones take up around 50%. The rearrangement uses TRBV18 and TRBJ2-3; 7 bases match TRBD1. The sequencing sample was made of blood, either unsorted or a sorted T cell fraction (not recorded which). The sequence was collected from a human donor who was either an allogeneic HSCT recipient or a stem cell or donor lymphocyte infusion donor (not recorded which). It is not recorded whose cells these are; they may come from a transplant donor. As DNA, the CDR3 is TGTGCCAGCTCACCGGGGACAGATCACACAGATACGCAGTATTTT. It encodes CASSPGTDHTDTQYF.